Listed below are T cell receptor beta chains from one sample, sequenced in a study of blood T cell repertoires in COVID-19. The method was immunoSEQ multiplex PCR; TCRdb's version includes in-frame clones alone and lacks a portion of them. The data contain under 200,000 clones, 86% of them singletons. The sequenced sample was PBMCs or T cells enriched from blood (not recorded which). The receptors originated from a man between 40 and 49 years old with acute COVID-19. Each CDR3 is given with its conserved first and last residue. D genes are given only for firm matches. Size tells how often a clone was seen (once, few, many) or the class of an expanded clone, and some rows leave it out.

V gene: TRBV18; J gene: TRBJ2-7; clone size: few; D gene: .; CDR3 DNA: TGTGCCAGCTCCCGGGGGACAGATGGCCTATCCGAGCAGTACTTC; CDR3 protein: CASSRGTDGLSEQYF
V gene: TRBV7-3; J gene: TRBJ2-1; clone size: .; D gene: TRBD2; CDR3 DNA: TGTGCCAGCAGCGCGACTAGCGGGAGAATAAATGAGCAGTTCTTC; CDR3 protein: CASSATSGRINEQFF
V gene: TRBV7-9; J gene: TRBJ1-1; clone size: .; D gene: .; CDR3 DNA: TGTGCCAGCAGCTACGCCCGTAGGGGGAACACTGAAGCTTTCTTT; CDR3 protein: CASSYARRGNTEAFF
V gene: TRBV9; J gene: TRBJ1-3; clone size: .; D gene: .; CDR3 DNA: TGTGCCAGCAGCGACAGGGATGGAAACACCATATATTTT; CDR3 protein: CASSDRDGNTIYF
V gene: TRBV7-8; J gene: TRBJ2-3; clone size: .; D gene: .; CDR3 DNA: TGTGCCAGCAGCGGAGGGGCCCTCGGGATGGATACGCAGTATTTT; CDR3 protein: CASSGGALGMDTQYF
V gene: TRBV5-6; J gene: TRBJ1-4; clone size: .; D gene: .; CDR3 DNA: TGTGCCAGCAGCTTGGCACAGGATTATAATGAAAAACTGTTTTTT; CDR3 protein: CASSLAQDYNEKLFF
V gene: TRBV7-5; J gene: TRBJ1-5; clone size: .; D gene: .; CDR3 DNA: TGTGCCAGAAGCCCCGCGACGGGAAGAAATCAGCCCCAGCATTTT; CDR3 protein: CARSPATGRNQPQHF
V gene: TRBV19; J gene: TRBJ1-5; clone size: .; D gene: TRBD1; CDR3 DNA: TGTGCCAGTAGTATCCGTCCAGGGGGCGTTCAGCCCCAGCATTTT; CDR3 protein: CASSIRPGGVQPQHF
V gene: TRBV9; J gene: TRBJ2-7; clone size: .; D gene: TRBD2; CDR3 DNA: TGTGCCAGCAGCGTAGCTCCGCACACTAGCGGGAGTTACGAGCAGTACTTC; CDR3 protein: CASSVAPHTSGSYEQYF
V gene: TRBV6-5; J gene: TRBJ1-5; clone size: .; D gene: TRBD1; CDR3 DNA: TGTGCCAGCAGTTACCCCTTGACAGGGGGTAATCAGCCCCAGCATTTT; CDR3 protein: CASSYPLTGGNQPQHF
V gene: TRBV20-1; J gene: TRBJ1-4; clone size: once; D gene: TRBD1; CDR3 DNA: TGCAGTGCCACAGGGGAGTTAGGTCTGTTTTTT; CDR3 protein: CSATGELGLFF
V gene: TRBV6-2/TRBV6-3; J gene: TRBJ2-7; clone size: .; D gene: .; CDR3 DNA: TGTGCCAGCAGCTGGGCCCTACCACGCGAGCAGTACTTC; CDR3 protein: CASSWALPREQYF
V gene: TRBV5-1; J gene: TRBJ2-7; clone size: .; D gene: TRBD1; CDR3 DNA: TGCGCCAGCAGTAGGACAGGGAACGAGCAGTACTTC; CDR3 protein: CASSRTGNEQYF
V gene: TRBV9; J gene: TRBJ2-1; clone size: .; D gene: TRBD2; CDR3 DNA: TGTGCCAGCAGCGTAGAAGGGACTAGCGGGAGAGAGCAGTTCTTC; CDR3 protein: CASSVEGTSGREQFF
V gene: TRBV7-2; J gene: TRBJ2-1; clone size: .; D gene: .; CDR3 DNA: TGTGCCAGCACCTTACAGGGAGGATTCGACAATGAGCAGTTCTTC; CDR3 protein: CASTLQGGFDNEQFF
V gene: TRBV19; J gene: TRBJ2-1; clone size: .; D gene: TRBD2; CDR3 DNA: TGTGCCAGTAGTACGACTAGCGGGACCCACAATGAGCAGTTCTTC; CDR3 protein: CASSTTSGTHNEQFF
V gene: TRBV28; J gene: TRBJ2-7; clone size: .; D gene: .; CDR3 DNA: TGTGCCAGCAGTTTTAGGAGCGCCTACTACGAGCAGTACTTC; CDR3 protein: CASSFRSAYYEQYF
V gene: TRBV5-1; J gene: TRBJ2-5; clone size: .; D gene: TRBD2; CDR3 DNA: TGCGCCAGCAGCTTGGGGCTGTCGGGGCCCAGGACTAGCTGGGAGACCCAGTACTTC; CDR3 protein: CASSLGLSGPRTSWETQYF
V gene: TRBV7-3; J gene: TRBJ2-5; clone size: .; D gene: .; CDR3 DNA: TGTGCCAGCAGTGTTGGACACGGGCAAGAGACCCAGTACTTC; CDR3 protein: CASSVGHGQETQYF
V gene: TRBV12-3/TRBV12-4; J gene: TRBJ2-1; clone size: .; D gene: .; CDR3 DNA: TGTGCCAGCAGTTTAGGTGGTGCGGGAAGGCAGTTCTTC; CDR3 protein: CASSLGGAGRQFF
V gene: TRBV27; J gene: TRBJ2-1; clone size: .; D gene: TRBD2; CDR3 DNA: TGTGCCAGCAGTTCCGGACTAGCGATCTATGAGCAGTTCTTC; CDR3 protein: CASSSGLAIYEQFF
V gene: TRBV4-2; J gene: TRBJ1-5; clone size: .; D gene: TRBD1; CDR3 DNA: TGTGCCAGCAGCCAAGTGTTATCGACAGGGCGACAGCCCCAGCATTTT; CDR3 protein: CASSQVLSTGRQPQHF
V gene: TRBV28; J gene: TRBJ2-7; clone size: .; D gene: .; CDR3 DNA: TGTGCCAGCAGTCTCTTGGGTGCGGAAAGCCACGAGCAGTACTTC; CDR3 protein: CASSLLGAESHEQYF
V gene: TRBV7-9; J gene: TRBJ1-1; clone size: .; D gene: .; CDR3 DNA: TGTGCCTGCCGGGGTAGGGCCCCTGAAGCTTTCTTT; CDR3 protein: CACRGRAPEAFF
V gene: TRBV7-8; J gene: TRBJ2-1; clone size: few; D gene: TRBD2; CDR3 DNA: TGTGCCAGCAGACGCGGGACTAGCGGGAGTCACGAGCAGTTCTTC; CDR3 protein: CASRRGTSGSHEQFF
V gene: TRBV7-3; J gene: TRBJ2-2; clone size: .; D gene: TRBD1; CDR3 DNA: TGTGCCAGCAGCTTGAGGTCCAGGGGGAGCACCGGGGAGCTGTTTTTT; CDR3 protein: CASSLRSRGSTGELFF
V gene: TRBV6-5; J gene: TRBJ1-3; clone size: .; D gene: .; CDR3 DNA: TGTGCCAGCACCCAAAATGGGGGCGGAAACACCATATATTTT; CDR3 protein: CASTQNGGGNTIYF
V gene: TRBV11-3; J gene: TRBJ2-5; clone size: .; D gene: .; CDR3 DNA: TGTGCCAGCAGCTTAGGTTCCAGGGCGGGGCAAGAGACCCAGTACTTC; CDR3 protein: CASSLGSRAGQETQYF
V gene: TRBV3-1/TRBV3-2; J gene: TRBJ2-3; clone size: .; D gene: .; CDR3 DNA: TGTGCCAGCAGCCACGTAGATACGCAGTATTTT; CDR3 protein: CASSHVDTQYF
V gene: TRBV7-7; J gene: TRBJ2-3; clone size: .; D gene: .; CDR3 DNA: TGTGCCAGCAGCTTAGCCGTAAACGGGGGGCAAGATACGCAGTATTTT; CDR3 protein: CASSLAVNGGQDTQYF
V gene: TRBV13; J gene: TRBJ1-6; clone size: .; D gene: .; CDR3 DNA: TGTGCCAGCAGCTTAGGAGGACGGGAGAATTCACCCCTCCACTTT; CDR3 protein: CASSLGGRENSPLHF
V gene: TRBV7-3; J gene: TRBJ2-1; clone size: once; D gene: TRBD2; CDR3 DNA: TGTGCCAGCAGTCCCACCCGTAGCGGGAGTAATGAGCAGTTCTTC; CDR3 protein: CASSPTRSGSNEQFF
V gene: TRBV6-4; J gene: TRBJ2-1; clone size: .; D gene: TRBD2; CDR3 DNA: TGTGCCAGCAGTCCAACAAGGCTAGCGGACAATGAGCAGTTCTTC; CDR3 protein: CASSPTRLADNEQFF
V gene: TRBV7-9; J gene: TRBJ2-6; clone size: .; D gene: TRBD1; CDR3 DNA: TGTGCCAGCAGTCCTACAGGGGCTACAGGGGCCAACGTCCTGACTTTC; CDR3 protein: CASSPTGATGANVLTF
V gene: TRBV5-1; J gene: TRBJ2-3; clone size: .; D gene: TRBD2; CDR3 DNA: TGCGCCAGCACTACTAGCGGGCGAACAGATACGCAGTATTTT; CDR3 protein: CASTTSGRTDTQYF
V gene: TRBV27; J gene: TRBJ1-3; clone size: .; D gene: .; CDR3 DNA: TGTGCCAGCAGTTTAAGTGCGAACTCTGGAAACACCATATATTTT; CDR3 protein: CASSLSANSGNTIYF
V gene: TRBV6-5; J gene: TRBJ2-7; clone size: once; D gene: TRBD1; CDR3 DNA: TGTGCCAGCAGCTCCGGGACAGGGTACGAGCAGTACTTC; CDR3 protein: CASSSGTGYEQYF
V gene: TRBV23-1; J gene: TRBJ2-7; clone size: .; D gene: .; CDR3 DNA: TGCGCCAGCCCTTCGGCGGACAGAGGATACGAGCAGTACTTC; CDR3 protein: CASPSADRGYEQYF
V gene: TRBV4-1; J gene: TRBJ2-1; clone size: .; D gene: .; CDR3 DNA: TGCGCCAGCAGCCTAGGACTGGCTAGTTACAATGAGCAGTTCTTC; CDR3 protein: CASSLGLASYNEQFF
V gene: TRBV19; J gene: TRBJ1-2; clone size: .; D gene: .; CDR3 DNA: TGTGCCAGTAGTGAGGGAAGACGCTATGGCTACACCTTC; CDR3 protein: CASSEGRRYGYTF
V gene: TRBV9; J gene: TRBJ2-1; clone size: .; D gene: TRBD2; CDR3 DNA: TGTGCCAGCAGCGTAGAAGCGGGAGGGTTATACAATGAGCAGTTCTTC; CDR3 protein: CASSVEAGGLYNEQFF
V gene: TRBV27; J gene: TRBJ2-1; clone size: few; D gene: .; CDR3 DNA: TGTGCCAGCAGTTTTAGCCATAGTGAGCAGTTCTTC; CDR3 protein: CASSFSHSEQFF
V gene: TRBV19; J gene: TRBJ1-3; clone size: .; D gene: TRBD1; CDR3 DNA: TGTGCCAGAGCCCAACAGGGGCCTCCTGGAAACACCATATATTTT; CDR3 protein: CARAQQGPPGNTIYF
V gene: TRBV19; J gene: TRBJ2-1; clone size: .; D gene: .; CDR3 DNA: TGTGCCAGTAGTATGGGAGGAAGAGGAGGGAATGAGCAGTTCTTC; CDR3 protein: CASSMGGRGGNEQFF
V gene: TRBV5-1; J gene: TRBJ2-1; clone size: .; D gene: .; CDR3 DNA: TGCGCCAGCAGCTTGGTTAGTAATGAGCAGTTCTTC; CDR3 protein: CASSLVSNEQFF
V gene: TRBV6-5; J gene: TRBJ1-4; clone size: .; D gene: TRBD1; CDR3 DNA: TGTGCCAGCACCAGGGGGATCTCAACTAATGAAAAACTGTTTTTT; CDR3 protein: CASTRGISTNEKLFF
V gene: TRBV6-5; J gene: TRBJ1-5; clone size: .; D gene: .; CDR3 DNA: TGTGCCAGCAGTTACTCCATAGGCAATCAGCCCCAGCATTTT; CDR3 protein: CASSYSIGNQPQHF
V gene: TRBV11-3; J gene: TRBJ2-3; clone size: .; D gene: .; CDR3 DNA: TGTGCCAGCAGCTTAGGAGTGAGCGAGAGCACAGATACGCAGTATTTT; CDR3 protein: CASSLGVSESTDTQYF
V gene: TRBV28; J gene: TRBJ1-3; clone size: .; D gene: .; CDR3 DNA: TGTGCCAGCAGGTCGCAGGGGAAGGGAGACACCATATATTTT; CDR3 protein: CASRSQGKGDTIYF
V gene: TRBV6-5; J gene: TRBJ2-7; clone size: .; D gene: .; CDR3 DNA: TGTGCCAGCAGCATACAGGGAAAGCAGTACTTC; CDR3 protein: CASSIQGKQYF
V gene: TRBV19; J gene: TRBJ2-1; clone size: .; D gene: .; CDR3 DNA: TGTGCCAGTAGTATAATAGTTAATGAGCAGTTCTTC; CDR3 protein: CASSIIVNEQFF
V gene: TRBV4-1; J gene: TRBJ1-4; clone size: .; D gene: .; CDR3 DNA: TGCGCCAGCAGCCAAGATAGAAAACTGTTTTTT; CDR3 protein: CASSQDRKLFF
V gene: TRBV30; J gene: TRBJ2-1; clone size: .; D gene: .; CDR3 DNA: TGTGCCTGGAGCTCAGCCAGGCTGTATCCTGTAGGTGAGCAGTTCTTC; CDR3 protein: CAWSSARLYPVGEQFF
V gene: TRBV28; J gene: TRBJ1-1; clone size: .; D gene: .; CDR3 DNA: TGTGCCAGCAGTCCGACAGGTACTGAAGCTTTCTTT; CDR3 protein: CASSPTGTEAFF
V gene: TRBV20-1; J gene: TRBJ2-2; clone size: .; D gene: .; CDR3 DNA: TGCAGTGCTCCGATTAGCAGGGAGCTGTTTTTT; CDR3 protein: CSAPISRELFF
V gene: TRBV28; J gene: TRBJ2-5; clone size: .; D gene: TRBD2; CDR3 DNA: TGTGCCAGCAGTTCGACTAGCGGCCAAGAGACCCAGTACTTC; CDR3 protein: CASSSTSGQETQYF
V gene: TRBV19; J gene: TRBJ2-1; clone size: .; D gene: .; CDR3 DNA: TGTGCCAGTAGTAAGGACTCCCCTGGGAATGAGCAGTTCTTC; CDR3 protein: CASSKDSPGNEQFF